Sequencing of this TCR beta chain was carried out in a study of T cell responses to AZD1222 COVID-19 vaccine. The study, taken as a whole, reports: The donor cohort was predominantly white British with a female majority, and clonal diversity may have been underestimated.

Pooling was applied to second doses at about 4 or about 12 weeks. Profiled with immunoSEQ multiplex PCR; TCRdb holds only in-frame clones, not every one. The sample has about 78,000 clones, roughly nine tenths seen once. Regarding this clone: The antigen is unknown.

Germline assignment: CDR1 MGHRA and CDR2 YSYEKL. The junction had 12 bases not matched to a gene; V was cut back by 3 bases and J by 4 bases. The CDR3 contains 17 residues. Specimen: peripheral blood, collected 28 days after the second AZD1222 dose. This rearrangement joins TRBV4-1 to TRBJ2-3; 8 bases align to TRBD1. This sequence was found in an adult who received the AZD1222 COVID-19 vaccine. DNA for the CDR3: TGCGCCAGCAGCCATTCCCCACCACAGGGGGTACCAGATACGCAGTATTTT. Translation gives CASSHSPPQGVPDTQYF.